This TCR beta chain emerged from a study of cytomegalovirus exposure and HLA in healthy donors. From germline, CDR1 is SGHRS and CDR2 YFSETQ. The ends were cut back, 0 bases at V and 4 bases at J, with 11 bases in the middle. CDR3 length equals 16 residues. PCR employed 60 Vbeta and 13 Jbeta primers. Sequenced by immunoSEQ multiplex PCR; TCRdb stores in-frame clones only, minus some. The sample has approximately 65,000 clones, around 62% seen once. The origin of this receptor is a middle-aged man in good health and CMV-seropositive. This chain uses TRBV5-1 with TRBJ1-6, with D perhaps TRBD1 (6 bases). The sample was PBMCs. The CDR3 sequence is CASSLDYRVYNSPLHF. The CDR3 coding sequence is TGCGCCAGCAGCTTGGACTACAGGGTTTATAATTCACCCCTCCACTTT.